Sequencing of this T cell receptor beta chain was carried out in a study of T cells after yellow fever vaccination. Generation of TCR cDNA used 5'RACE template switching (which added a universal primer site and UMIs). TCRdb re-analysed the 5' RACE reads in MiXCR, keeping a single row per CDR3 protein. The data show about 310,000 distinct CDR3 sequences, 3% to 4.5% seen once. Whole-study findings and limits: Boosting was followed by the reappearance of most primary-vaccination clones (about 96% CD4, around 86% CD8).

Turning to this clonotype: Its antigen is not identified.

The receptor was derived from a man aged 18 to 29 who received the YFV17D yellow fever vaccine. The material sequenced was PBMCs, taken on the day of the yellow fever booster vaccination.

Here the CDR3 DNA reads TGTGCCATCGGGGGAGGAAGCACAGATACGCAGTATTTT. Protein sequence: CAIGGGSTDTQYF. The gene calls are TRBV24-1 and TRBJ2-3; TRBD2 is a possible D gene (6 bases). V lost 11 bases, J lost 0 bases, and 11 bases lay in between. Per the germline V gene, CDR1 is KGHDR and CDR2 is SFDVKD. The CDR3 length is 13 residues.